Included here is one T cell receptor (beta chain) sequence, with context. The sample comes from a study of OX40 agonist ivuxolimab in advanced cancers. Across the whole study: In this cohort, patients received ivuxolimab, an agonistic anti-OX40 (CD134) antibody. At 0.01 to 10 mg/kg, ivuxolimab was administered intravenously to patients every 2 weeks. Recorded diagnoses for dose-escalation patients were hepatocellular carcinoma, melanoma, renal cell or head and neck cancer. Patients were roughly 83% male with ages roughly 20 to 80, mean approximately 58.

V lost 1 base, J lost 8 bases, and 11 bases lay in between. The CDR3 consists of 14 residues. From germline, CDR1 is MGHRA and CDR2 YSYEKL. Sequenced by immunoSEQ multiplex PCR; TCRdb stores in-frame clones only, minus some. The sample holds about 77,000 clones, 65% to 90% seen once. The genes are TRBV4-1 and TRBJ2-2; D gene ambiguous. This sequence was found in an adult with an advanced solid tumor such as melanoma, head and neck, liver or kidney cancer. The sample in question was CD4+ or CD8+ T cells sorted from blood, obtained in a trial of the OX40 agonist ivuxolimab. The CDR3 sequence is CASSQGEFFGELFF. The CDR3 nucleotides are TGCGCCAGCAGCCAAGGTGAGTTTTTTGGGGAGCTGTTTTTT.